This T cell receptor (beta chain) was identified during a study of cytomegalovirus exposure and HLA in healthy donors. Germline loops: CDR1 GTSNPN, CDR2 SVGIG (reference sequence). The CDR3 sequence is 14 residues long. The V end was cut by 6 bases, the J end by 4 bases, with 18 bases between. Findings and limits, study-wide: According to a later analysis, most TCR beta chains associated with CMV appeared HLA-restricted. A later analysis showed that HLA-associated TCR beta chains had undergone more clonal expansion than equally common others. Earlier results showed most TCR beta V segments being productive about 90% or about 30% of the time.

Comments on this clone: Its target is unknown.

Use of 60 Vbeta and 13 Jbeta primers characterized the PCR. Clones were sequenced by immunoSEQ multiplex PCR, and TCRdb holds only the in-frame ones, with some missing. The repertoire holds fewer than 200,000 clones, with 65% to 85% as singletons. The sample comprised PBMCs. The clonotype was recovered from a woman between 50 and 59 years old in good health and CMV-seropositive. This rearrangement joins TRBV30 to TRBJ1-1; tentatively, D is TRBD1 (5 bases). CDR3 region: CACLRRGLGTEAFF. The CDR3 nucleotides read TGTGCCTGCCTCAGGAGGGGATTGGGCACTGAAGCTTTCTTT.